The 8 T cell receptor beta chains below come from one sample, sequenced in a study of OX40 agonist ivuxolimab in advanced cancers. Libraries were constructed by the immunoSEQ multiplex PCR assay. As stored in TCRdb, this immuneACCESS dataset retains in-frame rearrangements with V and J assigned. A fraction of the clones does not appear; measured against another copy, unresolved V genes explain less than half of the discrepancy, and the remainder lacks a known reason. Counted in this sample were fewer than 30,000 clones; approximately 86% of them appeared once. The ten largest clones capture 15% to 25% of the sample. The material sequenced was CD4+ or CD8+ T cells sorted from blood, taken in a trial of the OX40 agonist ivuxolimab. The receptors here all came from an adult with an advanced solid tumor such as melanoma, head and neck, liver or kidney cancer.

The rearrangement uses TRBV9 and TRBJ2-5; TRBD2 aligns across 15 bases. CDR1 and CDR2 (germline): SGDLS, YYNGEE. This CDR3 is 17 amino acids long. With V trimmed by 4 bases and J by 5 bases, 9 bases remained unmatched. CDR3 loop: CASSPTGLAGGLETQYF. CDR3 sequence (DNA): TGTGCCAGCAGCCCGACCGGACTAGCGGGGGGGTTGGAGACCCAGTACTTC. Supplemented by reference TRBV9 and TRBJ2-5, the full variable domain reads DSGVTQTPKHLITATGQRVTLRCSPRSGDLSVYWYQQSLDQGLQFLIQYYNGEERAKGNILERFSAQQFPDLHSELNLSSLELGDSALYFCASSPTGLAGGLETQYFGPGTRLLVL.

The CDR3 DNA reads TGTGCCAGCAGCTTAGAGCTGGGGGCGCTTGAGCAGTACTTC. Amino acids: CASSLELGALEQYF. J is TRBJ2-7 and V is TRBV13; weak D call: TRBD1 (6 bases). Trimming shortened V by 1 base and J by 7 bases, and 14 bases separated the two germline ends. There are 14 residues in the CDR3. Per the germline V gene, CDR1 is PRHDT and CDR2 is FYEKMQ (reference sequence).

The V call is TRBV2, the J call TRBJ2-3; D unclear. The CDR3 has 11 amino acids. Germline CDR1 and CDR2: SNHLY and FYNNEI. The ends were cut back, 0 bases at V and 7 bases at J, with 2 bases in the middle. For the CDR3, the DNA is TGTGCCAGCAGTGAAGCATATACGCAGTATTTT. The encoded protein is CASSEAYTQYF.

The chain has TRBV29-1 and TRBJ2-5; 7 bases match TRBD1. The CDR3 spans 15 residues. CDR1 and CDR2 from the germline V gene are SQVTM and ANQGSEA. Trimming removed 3 bases from V and 1 base from J; junction bases left unmatched: 8. The CDR3 bases are TGCAGCGTTGAGGAGACAGGGATGGTCCAAGAGACCCAGTACTTC. It codes for CSVEETGMVQETQYF.

V and J are TRBV18 and TRBJ1-3, with D uncertain. The CDR3 sequence is 21 residues long. The germline CDR1 and CDR2 sequences are KGHSH and LQKENI. The V end lost 1 base, the J end lost 8 bases, and 33 bases lay between the germline ends. CDR3 sequence: CASSPLPGRKTSSPAGHTIYF. CDR3 bases: TGTGCCAGCTCACCACTCCCGGGCAGGAAGACGTCATCACCCGCTGGGCACACCATATATTTT.

The CDR3 DNA reads TGTGCCAGCAGCTTGTTGCAGCAGGGGGCAAATTCACCCCTCCACTTT. Amino acid sequence: CASSLLQQGANSPLHF. This rearrangement joins TRBV7-6 to TRBJ1-6; 8 bases are a match to TRBD1. The germline V gene encodes CDR1 SGHVS and CDR2 FNYEAQ. The V gene end was trimmed by 3 bases and the J gene end by 7 bases; junction bases not matched to a gene: 8. This CDR3 contains 16 residues.

The chain carries TRBV7-9 and TRBJ2-5; 7 nucleotides line up with TRBD1. This CDR3 is built from 17 residues. Germline V gives CDR1 SEHNR, CDR2 FQNEAQ (reference sequence). V was clipped by 1 base and J by 5 bases; unmatched bases: 13. CDR3 region: CASSLGPGRGLLETQYF. For the CDR3, the DNA is TGTGCCAGCAGCTTAGGACCCGGCAGGGGGTTGTTGGAGACCCAGTACTTC.

The rearrangement uses TRBV7-3 and TRBJ2-5; 8 positions match TRBD2. The germline V gene has CDR1 SGHTA and CDR2 FQGTGA. CDR3 size: 14 residues. The trim removed 5 bases at V and 3 bases at J, leaving 5 bases unmatched. CDR3 coding DNA: TGTGCCAGCAGCGCCCGGGGGGGAGAAGAGACCCAGTACTTC. Translating it yields CASSARGGEETQYF.